This passage covers 32 T cell receptor beta chains from one sample sequenced in a study of cytomegalovirus exposure and HLA in healthy donors. 13 Jbeta primers and 60 Vbeta primers were used for the PCR. The data were produced by immunoSEQ multiplex PCR, yet TCRdb's version contains in-frame clones alone and is incomplete. The table lists just over 60,000 clones, about 89% of them singletons. The sample was PBMCs. The receptors come from a man between 18 and 35 years old in good health and CMV-seronegative.

The chain joins TRBV11-2 to TRBJ1-1, with D possibly being TRBD1 (5 bases). V was clipped by 3 bases and J by 5 bases, with 10 bases between them. Per the germline V gene, CDR1 is SGHAT and CDR2 is FQNNGV. This CDR3 is 13 amino acids long. The CDR3 region is CASSLTVLTEAFF. In DNA form, the CDR3 reads TGTGCCAGCAGCTTGACAGTACTAACTGAAGCTTTCTTT.

The chain uses TRBV13 and TRBJ1-1; 8 bases are shared with TRBD1. CDR1 PRHDT and CDR2 FYEKMQ come from the germline V gene (reference sequence). The length of the CDR3 is 15 residues. V gave up 2 bases and J gave up 2 bases; unmatched junction bases: 4. The CDR3 protein is CASSLPGGVNTEAFF. For the CDR3, the DNA is TGTGCCAGCAGCTTACCAGGGGGCGTCAACACTGAAGCTTTCTTT.

The chain employs TRBV6-4 and TRBJ2-3; D possibly corresponds to TRBD2 (7 bases). The length of the CDR3 is 14 residues. Germline CDR1 is MRHNA and CDR2 is SNTAGT. Trimming shortened V by 2 bases and J by 6 bases, and 12 bases separated the two germline ends. CDR3 region: CASSDTGGSDTQYF. The CDR3 coding sequence is TGTGCCAGCAGTGACACGGGGGGCTCCGATACGCAGTATTTT.

This chain connects TRBV28 to TRBJ2-7; weak D call: TRBD2 (5 bases). This CDR3 comprises 14 residues. The germline V and J ends were trimmed by 6 bases and 1 base, with 13 bases remaining between them. Germline values: CDR1 MDHEN, CDR2 SYDVKM. CDR3 in DNA: TGTGCCAGCAGACAGACGAGGAGGTCCTACGAGCAGTACTTC. This translates into CASRQTRRSYEQYF.

The chain uses TRBV18 and TRBJ2-7; TRBD1 matches 7 bases. V lost 3 bases and J lost 6; bases outside the gene matches: 8. CDR3 length: 14 residues. Germline CDR1 reads KGHSH; CDR2 reads LQKENI. In DNA form, the CDR3 reads TGTGCCAGCTCACCTCCGACAGGGATCAGCGAGCAGTACTTC. It is translated as CASSPPTGISEQYF.

The chain recombines TRBV6-4 with TRBJ2-5, with D hard to call. Germline values: CDR1 MRHNA, CDR2 SNTAGT. The CDR3 covers 13 residues. The V gene lost 2 bases and the J gene lost 2 bases, with 6 bases spanning the gap. CDR3 protein: CASSDTIQETQYF. The CDR3 DNA reads TGTGCCAGCAGTGACACTATACAAGAGACCCAGTACTTC.

The chain carries TRBV28 and TRBJ1-5, with D possibly TRBD1 on 6 matching bases. Trimming removed 7 bases from V and 0 bases from J, with 13 bases in between. This CDR3 is built from 15 residues. Looked up from germline, CDR1 is MDHEN and CDR2 is SYDVKM. DNA of the CDR3: TGTGCCAGCAAATTGACAGGCAATAGCAATCAGCCCCAGCATTTT. Translated, it gives CASKLTGNSNQPQHF.

The chain employs TRBV6-6 and TRBJ1-2; 9 bases agree with TRBD1. The junction had 9 bases not matched to a gene; V was cut back by 2 bases and J by 8 bases. CDR3 length: 15 amino acids. Per germline, CDR1 MNHNY and CDR2 SVGAGI (reference sequence). As DNA, the CDR3 is TGTGCCAGCAGTTACCGGGACAGGGAGGTTTACGGCTACACCTTC. It codes for CASSYRDREVYGYTF.

This chain links TRBV29-1 with TRBJ2-5, with a weak D call TRBD2 (6 bases). CDR1 is SQVTM, CDR2 ANQGSEA, per germline. This CDR3 comprises 13 residues. Trimming left V 7 bases short and J 0 bases short, with 12 bases between. Here the CDR3 reads CSASGGNQETQYF. For the CDR3, the DNA is TGCAGCGCCAGTGGAGGGAACCAAGAGACCCAGTACTTC.

This clone showed up just a few times. The genes are TRBV4-1 and TRBJ1-5; 10 nucleotides line up with TRBD1. The CDR3 totals 17 residues. Trimming at V came to 1 base and at J to 2 bases, leaving 5 bases not matched to a gene. Germline CDR1 is MGHRA and CDR2 is YSYEKL. CDR3 sequence (DNA): TGCGCCAGCAGCCAAGTGGGGGACAGGGGAGGCAATCAGCCCCAGCATTTT. Translated: CASSQVGDRGGNQPQHF.

The gene calls are TRBV30 and TRBJ1-2; D might be TRBD1 (5 bases). The CDR3 has 14 amino acids. V was trimmed by 2 bases and J by 8 bases, leaving 18 bases between them. Germline V lookup: CDR1 GTSNPN, CDR2 SVGIG (reference sequence). The CDR3 DNA reads as TGTGCCTGGAGTAATTCAGGGCCAGCCTGGGGCTACACCTTC. Its translation: CAWSNSGPAWGYTF.

This chain links TRBV11-1 with TRBJ2-7; 8 bases agree with TRBD2. CDR3 length: 14 amino acids. J lost 3 bases, V lost 5 bases, and 6 bases had no gene match. Germline-derived CDR1 and CDR2 are SGHAT and FQDESV (reference sequence). The CDR3 loop is CASSLGGAFYEQYF. CDR3 bases: TGTGCCAGCAGCCTCGGGGGGGCGTTCTACGAGCAGTACTTC.

The genes are TRBV10-1 and TRBJ2-7, with 7 bases fitting TRBD2. J gave up 6 bases and V 1 base, and 6 bases lay outside the gene matches. In germline, CDR1 is WNHNN, CDR2 SYGVQD (reference sequence). The CDR3 loop spans 14 amino acids. DNA for the CDR3: TGCGCCAGCAGTGAGTATGTAGGGGAGGGCGAGCAGTACTTC. Translated: CASSEYVGEGEQYF.

This chain's CDR3 is CASSLETGGNIQYF. The CDR3 DNA follows: TGTGCCAGCAGCTTAGAGACAGGGGGTAACATTCAGTACTTC. The gene calls are TRBV7-2 and TRBJ2-4; 9 nucleotides line up with TRBD1. Germline values: CDR1 SGHTA, CDR2 FQGNSA. The V gene end was trimmed by 1 base and the J gene end by 7 bases; junction bases not matched to a gene: 2. The CDR3 contains 14 residues. Variable domain in full (rest from reference TRBV7-2 and TRBJ2-4): GAGVSQSPSNKVTEKGKDVELRCDPISGHTALYWYRQSLGQGLEFLIYFQGNSAPDKSGLPSDRFSAERTGGSVSTLTIQRTQQEDSAVYLCASSLETGGNIQYFGAGTRLSVL.

The CDR3 reads CASLDTGGLDNEQFF. The CDR3 region has the DNA TGTGCCAGCCTCGATACGGGGGGTCTTGACAATGAGCAGTTCTTC. This chain connects TRBV19 to TRBJ2-1; 7 bases agree with TRBD2. Germline lookup yields CDR1 LNHDA and CDR2 SQIVND (reference sequence). Losses at the gene ends were 9 bases for V and 5 bases for J; bases not matched to a gene: 13. The length of the CDR3 is 15 residues.

The V and J genes are TRBV5-1 and TRBJ2-5; D not resolved. Looked up from germline, CDR1 is SGHRS and CDR2 is YFSETQ. The CDR3 has 15 amino acids. With 4 bases removed from V and 1 base from J, the gap between germline ends came to 14 bases. In nucleotides, the CDR3 is TGCGCCAGCAGCGGAGACGGCCGATCCCAAGAGACCCAGTACTTC. Its translation: CASSGDGRSQETQYF.

This clone occurred a few times. This chain connects TRBV5-1 to TRBJ2-7, with 11 bases aligning to TRBD2. The CDR3 totals 15 residues. The V gene end was trimmed by 4 bases and the J gene end by 0 bases; junction bases not matched to a gene: 3. The V gene's germline CDR1 is SGHRS and CDR2 YFSETQ. The CDR3 region has the DNA TGCGCCAGCAGCCAAACTAGCGGGGGCTCCTACGAGCAGTACTTC. Amino acid sequence: CASSQTSGGSYEQYF.

The chain has TRBV19 and TRBJ2-4; 7 bases line up with TRBD1. This CDR3 comprises 12 residues. The V gene's germline CDR1 is LNHDA and CDR2 SQIVND (reference sequence). Unmatched junction bases numbered 2, after V lost 5 bases and J lost 7 bases. CDR3 sequence: CASSLQGNIQYF. The CDR3 DNA is TGTGCCAGTAGTTTACAGGGGAACATTCAGTACTTC.

The genes are TRBV2 and TRBJ2-7, with 7 bases that match TRBD1. Germline trimming cut 4 bases from V and 9 bases from J; bases unmatched to any gene: 3. The CDR3 extends over 11 amino acids. Germline lookup yields CDR1 SNHLY and CDR2 FYNNEI. CDR3 protein: CASSGTGVQYF. CDR3 in DNA: TGTGCCAGCAGTGGTACAGGGGTGCAGTACTTC. The full variable domain, with the rest looked up from reference TRBV2 and TRBJ2-7, is EPEVTQTPSHQVTQMGQEVILRCVPISNHLYFYWYRQILGQKVEFLVSFYNNEISEKSEIFDDQFSVERPDGSNFTLKIRSTKLEDSAMYFCASSGTGVQYFGPGTRLTVT.

This clone was recorded only once. At the DNA level, this CDR3 is encoded by other sequences in the same sample as well. This chain joins TRBV27 and TRBJ2-1; TRBD1 might be the D (5 bases). Per germline, CDR1 MNHEY and CDR2 SMNVEV (reference sequence). V lost 5 bases, J lost 2 bases, and 7 bases lay in between. The CDR3 is 13 amino acids. CDR3 amino acids: CASSLGAYNEQFF. The CDR3 DNA follows: TGTGCCAGCAGTCTAGGGGCCTACAATGAGCAGTTCTTC.

In regard to this clone: Sequence at one end of the junction differs from germline and may be a read error. J is TRBJ2-5 and V is TRBV7-7; TRBD2 might be the D (6 bases). The germline V gene encodes CDR1 SSHAT and CDR2 FNYEAQ (reference sequence). CDR3 length: 13 residues. CDR3 sequence: CASSFGGWETQYF. The CDR3, as DNA: TGTGCTAGCAGCTTCGGGGGATGGGAGACCCAGTACTTC.

This clone was observed a few times. The chain joins TRBV6-6 to TRBJ1-6; tentatively, D is TRBD1 (5 bases). CDR3 size: 15 residues. The V end was cut by 5 bases, the J end by 9 bases, with 17 bases between. Germline values: CDR1 MNHNY, CDR2 SVGAGI (reference sequence). CDR3 in amino acids: CASSKIGGDGSPLHF. CDR3 in DNA: TGTGCCAGCAGTAAGATTGGGGGGGACGGTTCACCCCTCCACTTT.

The rearrangement joins TRBV7-8 to TRBJ2-7, with TRBD2 identical over 8 bases. The V gene's germline CDR1 is SGHVS and CDR2 FQNEAQ. The V gene end was trimmed by 8 bases and the J gene end by 3 bases; junction bases not matched to a gene: 9. This CDR3 is 14 amino acids long. The chain's CDR3 is CASGSAAGVYEQYF. CDR3 DNA: TGTGCCAGCGGCTCGGCAGCGGGGGTCTACGAGCAGTACTTC.

This rearrangement joins TRBV7-9 to TRBJ1-2; no clear D. The CDR3 spans 13 residues. V shed 3 bases and J shed 5 bases, with 10 bases lying between them. The germline V gene encodes CDR1 SEHNR and CDR2 FQNEAQ (reference sequence). This CDR3 is CASSLVSEYGYTF. The CDR3, as DNA: TGTGCCAGCAGCTTGGTGTCCGAGTATGGCTACACCTTC.

The chain employs TRBV6-5 and TRBJ2-7; 8 nucleotides line up with TRBD1. V dropped 4 bases and J dropped 7; count of bases not matched to a gene: 3. This CDR3 comprises 12 residues. CDR1 and CDR2 from the germline V gene are MNHEY and SVGAGI. The CDR3, as DNA: TGTGCCAGCAGTTTGGACAGGGTTGAGCAGTACTTC. It specifies CASSLDRVEQYF.

The chain carries TRBV18 and TRBJ1-5; D is uncertain. The CDR3 loop spans 16 amino acids. The V end lost 1 base, the J end lost 6 bases, and 16 bases lay between the germline ends. Germline CDR1 reads KGHSH; CDR2 reads LQKENI. The CDR3: CASSPRDGRGSQPQHF. Here the CDR3 DNA reads TGTGCCAGCTCACCACGAGATGGGCGGGGAAGTCAGCCCCAGCATTTT.

The chain uses TRBV6-5 and TRBJ1-1; maybe TRBD1 (6 bases). Trimming took off 6 bases at V and 6 bases at J, with 14 bases between the two ends. Germline V gene sequence: CDR1 MNHEY, CDR2 SVGAGI. This CDR3 is built from 13 residues. The CDR3, as DNA: TGTGCCAGCAGGGTGACAGGTAACGCTGAAGCTTTCTTT. Protein: CASRVTGNAEAFF.

The rearrangement uses TRBV14 and TRBJ2-1, with 9 bases fitting TRBD1. Germline CDR1 is SGHDN and CDR2 is FVKESK. V trimming: 11 bases; J trimming: 6 bases; junction bases outside the gene matches: 14. The CDR3 length is 15 residues. The chain's CDR3 is CAGDQDRGITNEQFF. The CDR3, as DNA: TGTGCCGGGGATCAGGACAGGGGCATCACCAATGAGCAGTTCTTC.

V usage is TRBV2 and J usage is TRBJ1-2, with D possibly being TRBD1 (5 bases). Germline lookup yields CDR1 SNHLY and CDR2 FYNNEI. The length of the CDR3 is 11 residues. Trimming shortened V by 6 bases and J by 8 bases, and 10 bases separated the two germline ends. DNA of the CDR3: TGTGCCAGCAGGGACCGACAGGGCTACACCTTC. Protein: CASRDRQGYTF. The variable domain in full, with the rest retrieved from reference TRBV2 and TRBJ1-2, is EPEVTQTPSHQVTQMGQEVILRCVPISNHLYFYWYRQILGQKVEFLVSFYNNEISEKSEIFDDQFSVERPDGSNFTLKIRSTKLEDSAMYFCASRDRQGYTFGSGTRLTVV.

The rearrangement joins TRBV11-3 to TRBJ2-3, with TRBD2 matching over 7 bases. The CDR3 contains 12 residues. CDR1 SGHNT and CDR2 YENEEA come from the germline V gene. The V gene end was trimmed by 1 base and the J gene end by 10 bases; junction bases not matched to a gene: 2. CDR3 DNA sequence: TGTGCCAGCAGCTTAGGCGGGAGTTCGCAGTATTTT. Its translation: CASSLGGSSQYF. The variable domain in full, with the rest retrieved from reference TRBV11-3 and TRBJ2-3, is EAGVVQSPRYKIIEKKQPVAFWCNPISGHNTLYWYLQNLGQGPELLIRYENEEAVDDSQLPKDRFSAERLKGVDSTLKIQPAELGDSAVYLCASSLGGSSQYFGPGTRLTVL.

This chain connects TRBV5-1 to TRBJ2-7, with D uncertain. V shed 4 bases and J shed 7 bases, with 15 bases lying between them. CDR1 is SGHRS and CDR2 is YFSETQ in the germline V gene. The length of the CDR3 is 13 residues. The CDR3 loop reads CASSTDIVQEQYF. The CDR3 nucleotides are TGCGCCAGCAGCACCGACATCGTTCAGGAGCAGTACTTC.

This clone was found once. The CDR3 DNA sequence: TGCAGCGTGGGACAGGGCGATCAGCCCCAGCATTTT. Its protein product is CSVGQGDQPQHF. The chain employs TRBV29-1 and TRBJ1-5; 9 bases line up with TRBD1. CDR3 length: 12 residues. Germline V gives CDR1 SQVTM, CDR2 ANQGSEA. The V segment lost 6 bases and the J segment 5 bases; nucleotides outside the gene matches: 2. Variable domain in full (rest from reference TRBV29-1 and TRBJ1-5): SAVISQKPSRDICQRGTSLTIQCQVDSQVTMMFWYRQQPGQSLTLIATANQGSEATYESGFVIDKFPISRPNLTFSTLTVSNMSPEDSSIYLCSVGQGDQPQHFGDGTRLSIL.